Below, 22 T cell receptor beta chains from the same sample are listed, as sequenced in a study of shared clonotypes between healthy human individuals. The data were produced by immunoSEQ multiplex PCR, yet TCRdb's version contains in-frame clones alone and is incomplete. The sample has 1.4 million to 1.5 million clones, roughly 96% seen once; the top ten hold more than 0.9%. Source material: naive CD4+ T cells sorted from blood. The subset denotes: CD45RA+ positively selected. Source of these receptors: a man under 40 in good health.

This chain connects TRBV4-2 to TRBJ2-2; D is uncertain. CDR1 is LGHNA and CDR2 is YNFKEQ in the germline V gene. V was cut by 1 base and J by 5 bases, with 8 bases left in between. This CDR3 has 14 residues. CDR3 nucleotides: TGTGCCAGCAGCCAAGTTATTGGGACCGGGGAGCTGTTTTTT. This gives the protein CASSQVIGTGELFF.

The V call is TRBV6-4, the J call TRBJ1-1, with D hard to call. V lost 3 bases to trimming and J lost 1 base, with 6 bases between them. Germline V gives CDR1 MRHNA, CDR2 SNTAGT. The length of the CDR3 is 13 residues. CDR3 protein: CASSEKPNTEAFF. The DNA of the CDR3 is TGTGCCAGCAGTGAGAAGCCGAACACTGAAGCTTTCTTT.

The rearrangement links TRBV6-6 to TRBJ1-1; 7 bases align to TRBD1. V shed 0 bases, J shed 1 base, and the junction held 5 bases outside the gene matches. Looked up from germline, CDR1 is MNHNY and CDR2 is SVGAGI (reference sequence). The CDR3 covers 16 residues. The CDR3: CASSYSKRQGNTEAFF. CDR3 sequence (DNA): TGTGCCAGCAGTTACTCGAAGAGACAGGGGAACACTGAAGCTTTCTTT.

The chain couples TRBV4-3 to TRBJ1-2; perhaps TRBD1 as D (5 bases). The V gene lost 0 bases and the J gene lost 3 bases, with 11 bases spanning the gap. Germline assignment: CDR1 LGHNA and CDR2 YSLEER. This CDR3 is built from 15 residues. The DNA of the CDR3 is TGCGCCAGCAGCCAAGAGTATAGGGGAGACTATGGCTACACCTTC. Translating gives CASSQEYRGDYGYTF.

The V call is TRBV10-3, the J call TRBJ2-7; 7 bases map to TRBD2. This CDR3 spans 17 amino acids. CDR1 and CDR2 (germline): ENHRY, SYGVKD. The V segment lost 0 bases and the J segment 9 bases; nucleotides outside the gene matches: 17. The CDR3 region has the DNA TGTGCCATCAGTGAGTCGACGGGGGGACGCAATCAACGGAGGCAGTACTTC. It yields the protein CAISESTGGRNQRRQYF.

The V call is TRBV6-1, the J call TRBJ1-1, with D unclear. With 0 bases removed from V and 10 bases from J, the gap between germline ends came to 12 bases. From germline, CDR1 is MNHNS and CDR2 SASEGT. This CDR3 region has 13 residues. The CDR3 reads CASSEAGRRGAFF. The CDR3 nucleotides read TGTGCCAGCAGTGAAGCGGGCAGGAGAGGAGCTTTCTTT.

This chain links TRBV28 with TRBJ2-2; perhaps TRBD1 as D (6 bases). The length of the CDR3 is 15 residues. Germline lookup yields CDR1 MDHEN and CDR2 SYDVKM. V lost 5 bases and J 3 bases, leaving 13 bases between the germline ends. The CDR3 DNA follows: TGTGCCAGCAGTCCCAGGACAGCCTACACCGGGGAGCTGTTTTTT. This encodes CASSPRTAYTGELFF.

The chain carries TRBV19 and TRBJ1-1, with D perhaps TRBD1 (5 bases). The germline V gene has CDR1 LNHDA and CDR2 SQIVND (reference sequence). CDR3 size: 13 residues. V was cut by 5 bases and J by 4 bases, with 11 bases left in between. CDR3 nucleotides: TGTGCCAGTAGTTTTATGGGGGTCACTGAAGCTTTCTTT. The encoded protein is CASSFMGVTEAFF.

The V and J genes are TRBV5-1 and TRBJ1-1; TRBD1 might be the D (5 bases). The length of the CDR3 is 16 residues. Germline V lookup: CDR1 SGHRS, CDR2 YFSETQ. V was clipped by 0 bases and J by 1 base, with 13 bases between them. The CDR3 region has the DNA TGCGCCAGCAGCTTGGTTCCGACAGACTCGAACACTGAAGCTTTCTTT. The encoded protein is CASSLVPTDSNTEAFF.

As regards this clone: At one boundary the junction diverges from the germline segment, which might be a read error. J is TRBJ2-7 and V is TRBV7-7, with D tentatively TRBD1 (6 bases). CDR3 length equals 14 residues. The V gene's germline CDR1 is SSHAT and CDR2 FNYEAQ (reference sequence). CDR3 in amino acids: CASSPLRQGYEQYF. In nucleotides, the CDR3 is TGTGCTAGCAGCCCCCTTCGGCAGGGGTACGAGCAGTACTTC. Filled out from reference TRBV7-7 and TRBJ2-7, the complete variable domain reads GAGVSQSPRYKVTKRGQDVTLRCDPISSHATLYWYQQALGQGPEFLTYFNYEAQPDKSGLPSDRFSAERPEGSISTLTIQRTEQRDSAMYRCASSPLRQGYEQYFGPGTRLTVT.

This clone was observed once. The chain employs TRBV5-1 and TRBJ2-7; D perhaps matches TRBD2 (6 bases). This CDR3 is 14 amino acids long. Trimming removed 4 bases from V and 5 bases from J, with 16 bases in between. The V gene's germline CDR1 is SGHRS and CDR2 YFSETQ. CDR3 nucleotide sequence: TGCGCCAGCAGCCGTGACGTGTCGGGAGACGAGCAGTACTTC. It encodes CASSRDVSGDEQYF.

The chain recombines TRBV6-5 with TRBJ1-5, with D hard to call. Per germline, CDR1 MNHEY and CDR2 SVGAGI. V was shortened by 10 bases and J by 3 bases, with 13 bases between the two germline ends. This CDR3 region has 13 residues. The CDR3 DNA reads TGTGCCACCCGGGCGGGGTACAATCAGCCCCAGCATTTT. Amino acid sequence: CATRAGYNQPQHF.

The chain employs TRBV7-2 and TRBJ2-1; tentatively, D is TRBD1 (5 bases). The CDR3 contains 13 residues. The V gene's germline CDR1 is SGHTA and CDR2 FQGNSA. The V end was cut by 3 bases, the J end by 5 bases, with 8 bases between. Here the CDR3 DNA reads TGTGCCAGCAGCTTCGACAGAGACAATGAGCAGTTCTTC. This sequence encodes CASSFDRDNEQFF.

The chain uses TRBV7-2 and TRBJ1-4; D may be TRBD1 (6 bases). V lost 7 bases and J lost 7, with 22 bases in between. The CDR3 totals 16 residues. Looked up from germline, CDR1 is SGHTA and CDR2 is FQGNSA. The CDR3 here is CASTPVVTGFGEKLFF. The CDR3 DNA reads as TGTGCCAGCACTCCCGTAGTCACAGGGTTCGGTGAAAAACTGTTTTTT.

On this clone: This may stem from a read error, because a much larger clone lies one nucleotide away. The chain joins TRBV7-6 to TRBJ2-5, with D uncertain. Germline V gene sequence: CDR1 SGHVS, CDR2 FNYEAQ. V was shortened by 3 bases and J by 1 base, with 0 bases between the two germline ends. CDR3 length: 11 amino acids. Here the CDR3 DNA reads TGTGCCAGCAGCTTCCAAGAGACCCAGTACTTC. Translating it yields CASSFQETQYF.

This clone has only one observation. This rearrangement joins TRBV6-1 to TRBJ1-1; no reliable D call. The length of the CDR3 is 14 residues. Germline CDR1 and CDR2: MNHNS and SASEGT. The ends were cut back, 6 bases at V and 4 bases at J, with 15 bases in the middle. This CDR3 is CASRPGGFSTEAFF. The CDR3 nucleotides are TGTGCCAGCAGGCCGGGTGGGTTTAGCACTGAAGCTTTCTTT.

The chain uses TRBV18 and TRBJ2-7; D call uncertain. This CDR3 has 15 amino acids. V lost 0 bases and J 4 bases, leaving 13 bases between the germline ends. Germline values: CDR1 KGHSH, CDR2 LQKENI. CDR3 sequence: CASSPPSRTLYEQYF. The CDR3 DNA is TGTGCCAGCTCACCACCGTCCAGGACCTTATACGAGCAGTACTTC.

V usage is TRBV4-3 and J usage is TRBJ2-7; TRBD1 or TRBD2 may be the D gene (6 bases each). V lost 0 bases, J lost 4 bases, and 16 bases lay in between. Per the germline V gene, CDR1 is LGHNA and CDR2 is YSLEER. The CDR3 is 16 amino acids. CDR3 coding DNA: TGCGCCAGCAGCCAAGACGAAGGGGGGAGTAAATACGAGCAGTACTTC. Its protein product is CASSQDEGGSKYEQYF.

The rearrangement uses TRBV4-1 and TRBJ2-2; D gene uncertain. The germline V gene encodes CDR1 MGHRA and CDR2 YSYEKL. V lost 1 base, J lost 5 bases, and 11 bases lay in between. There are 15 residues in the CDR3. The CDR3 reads CASSQGRQTTGELFF. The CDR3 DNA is TGCGCCAGCAGCCAAGGTCGGCAGACGACCGGGGAGCTGTTTTTT.

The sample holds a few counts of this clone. In nucleotides, the CDR3 is TGTGCCAGCAGCTTGGGAGGGGTGGAGACCCAGTACTTC. Encoded protein: CASSLGGVETQYF. This chain joins TRBV5-4 and TRBJ2-5; the D call may be TRBD1 or TRBD2 (5 bases each). The CDR3 sequence is 13 residues long. With 0 bases removed from V and 5 bases from J, the gap between germline ends came to 8 bases. Germline CDR1 SGHNT, CDR2 YYREEE (reference sequence).

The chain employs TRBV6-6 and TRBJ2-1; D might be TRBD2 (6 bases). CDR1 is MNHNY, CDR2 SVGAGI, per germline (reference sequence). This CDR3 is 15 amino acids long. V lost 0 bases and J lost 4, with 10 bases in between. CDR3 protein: CASSYSNREYNEQFF. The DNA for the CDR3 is TGTGCCAGCAGTTACTCGAACCGGGAGTACAATGAGCAGTTCTTC.

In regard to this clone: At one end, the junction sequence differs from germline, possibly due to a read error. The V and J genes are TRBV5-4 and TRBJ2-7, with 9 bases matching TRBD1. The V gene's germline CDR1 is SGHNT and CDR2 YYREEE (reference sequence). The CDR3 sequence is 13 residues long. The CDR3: CASSHARDRDVHF. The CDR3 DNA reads TGTGCCAGCAGCCACGCCCGGGACAGGGATGTACACTTC.